These T cell receptor beta chains were read from a single sample in a study of blood T cells in healthy people across ages. TCRdb re-called the 5' RACE reads with MiXCR, one entry per CDR3 protein. The data hold about 1.8 million distinct CDR3 sequences, with roughly 49% observed a single time. Sequenced material: blood. The receptors come from a woman aged 40 to 50 in good health. Each CDR3 is given with its conserved first and last residue. D genes are given only for firm matches. The size of a clone is reported for some rows only, either as once, few or many, or as a class for expanded clones.

clone size: .
D gene: .
V gene: TRBV29-1
J gene: TRBJ2-5
CDR3 DNA: TGCAGCGTTGAAGAAGCGACTCCGAGACACCAAGAGACCCAGTACTTC
CDR3 protein: CSVEEATPRHQETQYF

clone size: .
D gene: TRBD2
V gene: TRBV20-1
J gene: TRBJ2-5
CDR3 DNA: TGCAGTGCTAGATCTACAGGACTAGCGGAAGAGACCCAGTACTTC
CDR3 protein: CSARSTGLAEETQYF

clone size: .
D gene: .
V gene: TRBV29-1
J gene: TRBJ2-6
CDR3 DNA: TGCAGCGTCCTTTTTGGGGCCAACGTCCTGACTTTC
CDR3 protein: CSVLFGANVLTF

clone size: .
D gene: TRBD2
V gene: TRBV10-3
J gene: TRBJ2-5
CDR3 DNA: TGTGCCATCAGCCCCGGGACTATCCAAGAGACCCAGTACTTC
CDR3 protein: CAISPGTIQETQYF

clone size: .
D gene: .
V gene: TRBV9
J gene: TRBJ2-1
CDR3 DNA: TGTGCCAGCAGCGCCGACACGCTCCACAATGAGCAGTTCTTC
CDR3 protein: CASSADTLHNEQFF

clone size: .
D gene: .
V gene: TRBV4-1
J gene: TRBJ1-2
CDR3 DNA: TGCGCCAGCAGCCAGCGGACAGAAACTTCCTATGGCTACACCTTC
CDR3 protein: CASSQRTETSYGYTF

clone size: .
D gene: .
V gene: TRBV28
J gene: TRBJ2-5
CDR3 DNA: TGTGCCAGCAGTGAAAGGGTAACCACACAAGAGACCCAGTACTTC
CDR3 protein: CASSERVTTQETQYF

clone size: .
D gene: .
V gene: TRBV7-9
J gene: TRBJ1-2
CDR3 DNA: TGTACCAGCAGCTCCGAGGCGCAGGGCGATGGCTACACCTTC
CDR3 protein: CTSSSEAQGDGYTF

clone size: .
D gene: TRBD2
V gene: TRBV9
J gene: TRBJ2-3
CDR3 DNA: TGTGCCAGCAGCGTGAGCGGGGGGGACTACACAGATACGCAGTATTTT
CDR3 protein: CASSVSGGDYTDTQYF

clone size: .
D gene: TRBD1
V gene: TRBV5-1
J gene: TRBJ1-4
CDR3 DNA: TGCGCCAGCAGCCCCACAGGGGCCCCCGGGGAACTGTTTTTT
CDR3 protein: CASSPTGAPGELFF

clone size: .
D gene: .
V gene: TRBV20-1
J gene: TRBJ2-2
CDR3 DNA: TGCAGTGCTAGAGGTCGCGACCGTCTTTGGGGGGAGCTGTTTTTT
CDR3 protein: CSARGRDRLWGELFF

clone size: .
D gene: .
V gene: TRBV18
J gene: TRBJ1-2
CDR3 DNA: TGTGCCAGCTCACCCTCCGGACAGAGGAAATCGGGTGGCTACACCTTC
CDR3 protein: CASSPSGQRKSGGYTF

clone size: .
D gene: TRBD1
V gene: TRBV9
J gene: TRBJ2-5
CDR3 DNA: TGTGCCAGCAGCTCCGTTCGGGACAGCCTAGAGACCCAGTACTTC
CDR3 protein: CASSSVRDSLETQYF

clone size: few
D gene: TRBD1
V gene: TRBV12-3/TRBV12-4
J gene: TRBJ2-7
CDR3 DNA: TGTGCCAGCAGTCCCCGAGGAAATCCGGGACAGCTGTCACCCTACGAGCAGTACTTC
CDR3 protein: CASSPRGNPGQLSPYEQYF

clone size: .
D gene: .
V gene: TRBV20-1
J gene: TRBJ2-7
CDR3 DNA: TGCAGTGCTATAAGTGCTGCGGCAGGGGCGGTCGAGCAGTACTTC
CDR3 protein: CSAISAAAGAVEQYF

clone size: .
D gene: .
V gene: TRBV7-2
J gene: TRBJ2-7
CDR3 DNA: TGTGCCAGCAGCTGGGCCCGGTCCTACGAGCAGTACTTC
CDR3 protein: CASSWARSYEQYF

clone size: .
D gene: .
V gene: TRBV25-1
J gene: TRBJ1-5
CDR3 DNA: TGTGCCAGCAGGGCAGGGTTTCAGCCCCAGCATTTT
CDR3 protein: CASRAGFQPQHF

clone size: .
D gene: .
V gene: TRBV5-1
J gene: TRBJ1-6
CDR3 DNA: TGCGCCAGCAGCTTGGTCGTGGCGGCTAATTCACCCCTCCACTTT
CDR3 protein: CASSLVVAANSPLHF

clone size: .
D gene: TRBD1
V gene: TRBV2
J gene: TRBJ2-1
CDR3 DNA: TGTGCCAGCACGGGGACAGGGTCAGTTGAGCAGTTCTTC
CDR3 protein: CASTGTGSVEQFF

clone size: .
D gene: .
V gene: TRBV5-1
J gene: TRBJ2-7
CDR3 DNA: TGCGCCAGCAGCCCCCCCGGGGGGCTTGCCTACAATGAGCAGTACTTC
CDR3 protein: CASSPPGGLAYNEQYF

clone size: .
D gene: .
V gene: TRBV18
J gene: TRBJ1-4
CDR3 DNA: TGTGCCAGCTCCCGGGGCATAGCTAATGAAAAACTGTTTTTT
CDR3 protein: CASSRGIANEKLFF

clone size: .
D gene: .
V gene: TRBV25-1
J gene: TRBJ2-1
CDR3 DNA: TGTGCCAGCAGTGAAGAGGATAGCCCAAGCTACAATGAGCAGTTCTTC
CDR3 protein: CASSEEDSPSYNEQFF

clone size: few
D gene: TRBD1
V gene: TRBV4-2
J gene: TRBJ2-7
CDR3 DNA: TGTGCCAGCAGCGTAGGGACAGGGGAATACGAGCAGTACTTC
CDR3 protein: CASSVGTGEYEQYF

clone size: .
D gene: .
V gene: TRBV13
J gene: TRBJ2-5
CDR3 DNA: TGTGCCAGCAGCTTATCGCGCAGGGAAGAGACCCAGTACTTC
CDR3 protein: CASSLSRREETQYF

clone size: few
D gene: .
V gene: TRBV4-2
J gene: TRBJ2-7
CDR3 DNA: TGTGCCAGCAGCCAAGATCGCACAAACTACGAGCAGTACTTC
CDR3 protein: CASSQDRTNYEQYF

clone size: .
D gene: TRBD1
V gene: TRBV7-2
J gene: TRBJ1-1
CDR3 DNA: TGTGCCAGCAGCGCTAACAGGGGATTTAAAGCTTTCTTT
CDR3 protein: CASSANRGFKAFF

clone size: once
D gene: TRBD1
V gene: TRBV7-9
J gene: TRBJ2-1
CDR3 DNA: TGTGCCAGCAGCTCCCCCAGGACAGGGGTCTACAATGAGCAGTTCTTC
CDR3 protein: CASSSPRTGVYNEQFF

clone size: .
D gene: .
V gene: TRBV6-5
J gene: TRBJ1-2
CDR3 DNA: TGTGCCAGCAGTTACGCGTCAGACACCTACACCTTC
CDR3 protein: CASSYASDTYTF

clone size: few
D gene: .
V gene: TRBV11-1
J gene: TRBJ2-1
CDR3 DNA: TGTGCCAGCAGCCCGTGGGCGGGAACGGGGTACAATGAGCAGTTCTTC
CDR3 protein: CASSPWAGTGYNEQFF

clone size: .
D gene: .
V gene: TRBV5-1
J gene: TRBJ1-1
CDR3 DNA: TGCGCCAGCAGCTTGCCCAGCGGCGGTGCGGGCACTGAAGCTTTCTTT
CDR3 protein: CASSLPSGGAGTEAFF

clone size: .
D gene: .
V gene: TRBV15
J gene: TRBJ1-2
CDR3 DNA: TGTGCCACCAGCAGGGACCAGGCTACGGGCTATGGCTACACCTTC
CDR3 protein: CATSRDQATGYGYTF

clone size: .
D gene: TRBD1
V gene: TRBV6-1
J gene: TRBJ1-6
CDR3 DNA: TGTGCCAGCAGTACAGGACAGGGGATGGAGTCCTATAATTCACCCCTCCACTTT
CDR3 protein: CASSTGQGMESYNSPLHF

clone size: .
D gene: TRBD1
V gene: TRBV29-1
J gene: TRBJ2-1
CDR3 DNA: TGCAGCGCTCGACAGGGGAGGAGTGAGCAGTTCTTC
CDR3 protein: CSARQGRSEQFF

clone size: .
D gene: TRBD1
V gene: TRBV20-1
J gene: TRBJ1-6
CDR3 DNA: TGCAGTGCTAGAATAAGGGTTGGGACAGGGGGTTCACCCCTCCACTTT
CDR3 protein: CSARIRVGTGGSPLHF